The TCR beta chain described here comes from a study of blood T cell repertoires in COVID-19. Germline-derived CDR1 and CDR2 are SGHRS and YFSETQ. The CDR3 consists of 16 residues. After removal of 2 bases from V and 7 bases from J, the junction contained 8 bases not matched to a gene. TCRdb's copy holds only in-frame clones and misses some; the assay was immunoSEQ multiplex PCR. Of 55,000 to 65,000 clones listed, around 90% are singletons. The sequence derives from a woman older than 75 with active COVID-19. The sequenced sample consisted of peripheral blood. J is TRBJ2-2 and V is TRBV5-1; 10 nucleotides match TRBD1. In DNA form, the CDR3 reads TGCGCCAGCAGCTTCTCTCCGGGACAGGGGAGCGGGGAGCTGTTTTTT. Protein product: CASSFSPGQGSGELFF. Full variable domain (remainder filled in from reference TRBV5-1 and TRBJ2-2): KAGVTQTPRYLIKTRGQQVTLSCSPISGHRSVSWYQQTPGQGLQFLFEYFSETQRNKGNFPGRFSGRQFSNSRSEMNVSTLELGDSALYLCASSFSPGQGSGELFFGEGSRLTVL.